This T cell receptor (beta chain) comes out of a study of blood T cell repertoires in COVID-19. Study information: Both acute and convalescent COVID-19 samples were obtained from the United States, Italy and Spain. PBMCs, B-cell-depleted T cells, or T cells were the source of the cDNA or gDNA that made up the material.

Per the original methods: Estimates of nucleated cell counts were drawn from the amplification of reference gene primers. Clones were read by immunoSEQ multiplex PCR, and TCRdb kept only the in-frame ones, dropping some. V and J calls and clone size are those listed in that table; D and trimming were worked out from the DNA. The profile shows 140,000 to 150,000 clones, 70% to 90% of them singletons. CDR3 length: 15 amino acids. The germline V and J ends were trimmed by 1 base and 7 bases, with 13 bases remaining between them. From germline, CDR1 is MGHRA and CDR2 YSYEKL. This clonotype was obtained from a woman in her thirties or forties with active or convalescent COVID-19. The chain joins TRBV4-1 to TRBJ1-4; unclear D gene. The material sequenced was peripheral blood. This chain's CDR3 is CASSQANRRSEKLFF. The CDR3, as DNA: TGCGCCAGCAGCCAAGCTAACCGGCGGAGTGAAAAACTGTTTTTT.